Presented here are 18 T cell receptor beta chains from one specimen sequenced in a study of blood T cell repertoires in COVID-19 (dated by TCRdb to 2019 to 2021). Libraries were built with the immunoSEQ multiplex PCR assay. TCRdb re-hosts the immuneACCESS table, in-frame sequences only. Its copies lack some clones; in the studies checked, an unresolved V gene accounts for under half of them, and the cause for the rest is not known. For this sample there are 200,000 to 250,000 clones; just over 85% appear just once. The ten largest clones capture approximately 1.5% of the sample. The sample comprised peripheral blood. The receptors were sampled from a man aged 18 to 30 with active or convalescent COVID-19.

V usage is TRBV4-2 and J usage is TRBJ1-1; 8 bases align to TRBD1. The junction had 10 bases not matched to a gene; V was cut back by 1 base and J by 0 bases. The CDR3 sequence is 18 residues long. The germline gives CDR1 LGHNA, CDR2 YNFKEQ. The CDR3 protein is CASSQVINRGVMNTEAFF. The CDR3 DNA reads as TGTGCCAGCAGCCAAGTTATTAACAGGGGGGTTATGAACACTGAAGCTTTCTTT.

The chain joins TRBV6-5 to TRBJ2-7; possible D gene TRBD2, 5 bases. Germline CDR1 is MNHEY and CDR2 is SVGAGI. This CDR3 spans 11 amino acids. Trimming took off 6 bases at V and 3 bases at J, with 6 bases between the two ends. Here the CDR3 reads CASSGDYEQYF. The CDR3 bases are TGTGCCAGCAGCGGGGACTACGAGCAGTACTTC.

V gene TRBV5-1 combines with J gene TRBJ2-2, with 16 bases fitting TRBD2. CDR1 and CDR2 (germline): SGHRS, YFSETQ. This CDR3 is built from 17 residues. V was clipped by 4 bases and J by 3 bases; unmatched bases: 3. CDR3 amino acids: CASSQGLAGGHTGELFF. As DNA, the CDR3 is TGCGCCAGCAGCCAGGGACTAGCGGGGGGGCACACCGGGGAGCTGTTTTTT.

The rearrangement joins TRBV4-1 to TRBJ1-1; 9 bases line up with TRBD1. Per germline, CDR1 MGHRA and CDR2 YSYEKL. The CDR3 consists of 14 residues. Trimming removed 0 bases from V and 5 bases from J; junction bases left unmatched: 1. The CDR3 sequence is CASSQDGQGTEAFF. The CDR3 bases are TGCGCCAGCAGCCAAGATGGACAGGGGACTGAAGCTTTCTTT.

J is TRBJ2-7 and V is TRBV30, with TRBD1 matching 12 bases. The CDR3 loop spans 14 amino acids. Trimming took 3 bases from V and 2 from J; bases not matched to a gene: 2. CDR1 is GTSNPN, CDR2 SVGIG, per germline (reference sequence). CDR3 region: CAWRGDRGPYEQYF. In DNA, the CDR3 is TGTGCCTGGAGGGGGGACAGGGGGCCCTACGAGCAGTACTTC.

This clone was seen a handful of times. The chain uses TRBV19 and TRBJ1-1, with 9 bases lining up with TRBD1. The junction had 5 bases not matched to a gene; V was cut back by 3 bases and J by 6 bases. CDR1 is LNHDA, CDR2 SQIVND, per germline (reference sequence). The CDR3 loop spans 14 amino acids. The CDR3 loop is CASSIRDRVPEAFF. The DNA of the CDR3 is TGTGCCAGTAGTATCCGGGACAGGGTCCCTGAAGCTTTCTTT.

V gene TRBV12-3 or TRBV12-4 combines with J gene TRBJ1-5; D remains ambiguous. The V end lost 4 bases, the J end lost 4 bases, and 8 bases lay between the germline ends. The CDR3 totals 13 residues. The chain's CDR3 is CASSSTENQPQHF. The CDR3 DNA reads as TGTGCCAGCAGTTCAACGGAGAATCAGCCCCAGCATTTT.

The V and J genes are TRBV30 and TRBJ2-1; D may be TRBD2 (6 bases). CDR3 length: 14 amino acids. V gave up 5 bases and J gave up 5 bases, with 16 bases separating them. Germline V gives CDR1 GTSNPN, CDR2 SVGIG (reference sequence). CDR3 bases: TGTGCCTGGGAAGGGACCGGGAGCCACAATGAGCAGTTCTTC. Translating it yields CAWEGTGSHNEQFF.

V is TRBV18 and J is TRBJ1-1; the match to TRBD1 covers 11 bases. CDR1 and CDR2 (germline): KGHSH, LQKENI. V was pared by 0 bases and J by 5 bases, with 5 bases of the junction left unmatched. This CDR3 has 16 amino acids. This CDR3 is CASSPPGQGGNTEAFF. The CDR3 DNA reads TGTGCCAGCTCACCACCGGGACAGGGGGGAAATACTGAAGCTTTCTTT.

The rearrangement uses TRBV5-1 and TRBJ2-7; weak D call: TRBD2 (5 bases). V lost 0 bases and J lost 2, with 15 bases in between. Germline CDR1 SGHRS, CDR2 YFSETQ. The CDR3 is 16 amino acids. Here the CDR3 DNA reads TGCGCCAGCAGCTTGGGGTTGGACTGGCATCCCTACGAGCAGTACTTC. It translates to CASSLGLDWHPYEQYF. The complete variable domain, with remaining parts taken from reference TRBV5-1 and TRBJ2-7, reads KAGVTQTPRYLIKTRGQQVTLSCSPISGHRSVSWYQQTPGQGLQFLFEYFSETQRNKGNFPGRFSGRQFSNSRSEMNVSTLELGDSALYLCASSLGLDWHPYEQYFGPGTRLTVT.

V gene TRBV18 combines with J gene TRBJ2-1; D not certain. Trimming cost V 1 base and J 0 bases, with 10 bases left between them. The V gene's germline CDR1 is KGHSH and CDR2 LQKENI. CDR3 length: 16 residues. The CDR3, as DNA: TGTGCCAGCTCACCACGGCAGGCAAGCTCCTACAATGAGCAGTTCTTC. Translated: CASSPRQASSYNEQFF.

This chain's CDR3 is CASSMKVTGAFAGNTIYF. CDR3 coding DNA: TGTGCCAGTAGTATGAAGGTAACAGGCGCTTTCGCTGGAAACACCATATATTTT. The chain is built from TRBV19 and TRBJ1-3, with TRBD1 as a possible D gene (5 bases). This CDR3 contains 18 residues. Trimming took 3 bases from V and 2 from J, leaving 20 bases between them. CDR1 LNHDA and CDR2 SQIVND come from the germline V gene (reference sequence).

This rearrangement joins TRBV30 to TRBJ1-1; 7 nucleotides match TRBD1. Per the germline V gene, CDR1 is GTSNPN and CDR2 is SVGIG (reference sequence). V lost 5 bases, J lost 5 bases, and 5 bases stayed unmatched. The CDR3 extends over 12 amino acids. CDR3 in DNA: TGTGCCTGGGAGGGGGCTGGAACTGAAGCTTTCTTT. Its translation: CAWEGAGTEAFF.

As DNA, the CDR3 is TGTGCCAGCAGCTTGGGTCCGTGGGAGCTGTTTTTT. Translated, it gives CASSLGPWELFF. V gene TRBV5-4 combines with J gene TRBJ2-2; D remains unclear. V was trimmed by 0 bases and J by 9 bases, leaving 6 bases between them. In germline, CDR1 is SGHNT, CDR2 YYREEE (reference sequence). This CDR3 is 12 amino acids long.

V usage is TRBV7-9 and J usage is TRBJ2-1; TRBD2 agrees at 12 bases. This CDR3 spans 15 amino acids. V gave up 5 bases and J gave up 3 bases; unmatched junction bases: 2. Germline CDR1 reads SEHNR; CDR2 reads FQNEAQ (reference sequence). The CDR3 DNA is TGTGCCAGCAGCCGACTAGCGGGAGTCTACAATGAGCAGTTCTTC. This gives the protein CASSRLAGVYNEQFF. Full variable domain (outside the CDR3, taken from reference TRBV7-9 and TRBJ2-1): DTGVSQNPRHKITKRGQNVTFRCDPISEHNRLYWYRQTLGQGPEFLTYFQNEAQLEKSRLLSDRFSAERPKGSFSTLEIQRTEQGDSAMYLCASSRLAGVYNEQFFGPGTRLTVL.

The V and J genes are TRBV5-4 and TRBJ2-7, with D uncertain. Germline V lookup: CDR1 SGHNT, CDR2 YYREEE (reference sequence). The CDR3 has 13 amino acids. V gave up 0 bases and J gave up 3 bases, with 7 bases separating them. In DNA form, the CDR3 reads TGTGCCAGCAGCTTGGCCTGGAGCTACGAGCAGTACTTC. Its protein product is CASSLAWSYEQYF.

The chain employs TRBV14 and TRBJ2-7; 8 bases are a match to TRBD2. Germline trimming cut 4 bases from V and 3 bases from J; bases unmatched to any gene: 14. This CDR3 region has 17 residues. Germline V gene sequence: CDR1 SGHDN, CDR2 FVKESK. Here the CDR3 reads CASSLEWSGLEGYEQYF. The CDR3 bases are TGTGCCAGCAGCCTGGAATGGTCGGGACTAGAGGGCTACGAGCAGTACTTC.

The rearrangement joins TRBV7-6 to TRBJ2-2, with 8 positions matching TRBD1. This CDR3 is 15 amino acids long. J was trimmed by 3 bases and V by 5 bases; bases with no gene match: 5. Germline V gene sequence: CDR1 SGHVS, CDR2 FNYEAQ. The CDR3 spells CASSGTGPYTGELFF. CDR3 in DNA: TGTGCCAGCAGCGGGACAGGCCCGTACACCGGGGAGCTGTTTTTT.